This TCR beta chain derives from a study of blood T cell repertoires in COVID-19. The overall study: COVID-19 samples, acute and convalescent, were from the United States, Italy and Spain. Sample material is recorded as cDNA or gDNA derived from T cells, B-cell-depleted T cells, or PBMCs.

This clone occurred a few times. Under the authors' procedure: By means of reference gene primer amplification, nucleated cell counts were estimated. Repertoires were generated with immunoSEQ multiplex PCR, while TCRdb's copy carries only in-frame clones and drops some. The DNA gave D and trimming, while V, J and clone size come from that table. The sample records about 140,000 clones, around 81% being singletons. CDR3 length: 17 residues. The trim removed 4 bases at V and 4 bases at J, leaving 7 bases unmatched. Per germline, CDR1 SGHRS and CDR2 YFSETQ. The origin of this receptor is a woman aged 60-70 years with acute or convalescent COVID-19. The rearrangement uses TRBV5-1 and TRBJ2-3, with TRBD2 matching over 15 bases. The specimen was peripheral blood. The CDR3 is CASSGRTSGRAADTQYF. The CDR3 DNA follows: TGCGCCAGCAGCGGCCGGACTAGCGGGAGGGCAGCAGATACGCAGTATTTT.